A selection of T cell receptor beta chains follows, all from one sample in a study of T-cell reconstitution after alpha-beta-depleted transplantation in children. TCRdb passed the PCR reads through MiXCR, listing each CDR3 protein once. This table has under 300,000 distinct CDR3 sequences, roughly 12% appearing once. Sequencing used peripheral blood, obtained 180 days after TCRalphabeta/CD19-depleted stem cell transplant. Receptors were obtained from a male patient under 10 years old who had a stem cell transplant for chronic granulomatous disease, so the T cells may come from the graft donor. CDR3s include the opening cysteine and the closing phenylalanine or tryptophan. D genes are given only for firm matches. Only some rows state a clone size, as once, few, many or a class for expanded clones.

j_call | d_call | clone_size | v_call | cdr3_aa | cdr3_nt
TRBJ2-3 | . | many | TRBV24-1 | CATSDGWGATDTQYF | TGTGCCACCAGTGATGGATGGGGGGCAACAGATACGCAGTATTTT
TRBJ2-1 | TRBD2 | . | TRBV2 | CASSGGVLAGLSYNEQFF | TGTGCCAGCAGTGGAGGGGTATTAGCGGGACTCTCCTACAATGAGCAGTTCTTC
TRBJ1-4 | . | many | TRBV12-3/TRBV12-4 | CASSFSSRPTEKLFF | TGTGCCAGCAGTTTTAGCAGCCGGCCGACTGAAAAACTGTTTTTT
TRBJ2-3 | . | many | TRBV7-2 | CASSLVVGGGSTDTQYF | TGTGCCAGCAGCTTAGTCGTCGGCGGGGGCAGCACAGATACGCAGTATTTT
TRBJ2-7 | . | . | TRBV21-1 | CASSKVLRRTKDTYEQYF | TGTGCCAGCAGCAAAGTCTTACGGAGGACGAAAGATACCTACGAGCAGTACTTC
TRBJ2-5 | . | many | TRBV7-2 | CASSFRFQETQYF | TGTGCCAGCAGCTTCAGGTTTCAAGAGACCCAGTACTTC
TRBJ2-7 | . | many | TRBV18 | CASSPLAWGYEQYF | TGTGCCAGCTCACCTCTAGCGTGGGGCTACGAGCAGTACTTC
TRBJ2-5 | . | many | TRBV12-3/TRBV12-4 | CASSVYTGQETQYF | TGTGCCAGCAGCGTTTACACCGGGCAAGAGACCCAGTACTTC
TRBJ2-3 | . | many | TRBV18 | CASSPLHTDTQYF | TGTGCCAGCTCACCTCTCCACACAGATACGCAGTATTTT
TRBJ2-3 | TRBD2 | many | TRBV20-1 | CSATLAGDTDTQYF | TGCAGTGCTACGCTAGCGGGGGACACAGATACGCAGTATTTT
TRBJ2-1 | TRBD2 | many | TRBV5-6 | CASSNGEREYEQFF | TGTGCCAGCAGTAATGGGGAGCGGGAGTATGAGCAGTTCTTC
TRBJ2-4 | TRBD1 | . | TRBV7-4 | CATSQDGTGRLNIQYF | TGTGCCACCAGCCAGGACGGGACAGGGCGATTAAACATTCAGTACTTC
TRBJ2-4 | . | many | TRBV19 | CASPPLGVVKNIQYF | TGTGCCAGTCCCCCACTAGGGGTTGTCAAAAACATTCAGTACTTC
TRBJ2-7 | . | many | TRBV12-3/TRBV12-4 | CASSFGQGGEQYF | TGTGCCAGCAGTTTTGGGCAGGGTGGTGAGCAGTACTTC
TRBJ2-1 | TRBD2 | many | TRBV7-9 | CASSRVAGVMNEQFF | TGTGCCAGCAGCCGAGTGGCGGGAGTCATGAATGAGCAGTTCTTC
TRBJ1-3 | TRBD1 | few | TRBV28 | CASSTGTGLNGNTIYF | TGTGCCAGCAGTACCGGGACAGGGCTAAACGGAAACACCATATATTTT
TRBJ1-2 | . | many | TRBV12-3/TRBV12-4 | CASSFNLGYGYTF | TGTGCCAGCAGTTTCAACCTTGGCTATGGCTACACCTTC
TRBJ2-5 | . | many | TRBV7-9 | CASSLSRGVQETQYF | TGTGCCAGCAGCTTATCTCGCGGGGTCCAAGAGACCCAGTACTTC
TRBJ2-5 | TRBD2 | many | TRBV7-2 | CASSLGGGAVETQYF | TGTGCCAGCAGCTTAGGCGGGGGGGCCGTGGAGACCCAGTACTTC
TRBJ2-5 | . | many | TRBV30 | CAWNPGTETQYF | TGTGCCTGGAATCCGGGGACCGAGACCCAGTACTTC
TRBJ2-7 | . | . | TRBV19 | CASSTSPWEAYYEQYF | TGTGCCAGTAGTACTTCACCTTGGGAGGCCTACTACGAGCAGTACTTC
TRBJ2-1 | TRBD2 | many | TRBV11-2 | CASSLDPSGRASYNEQFF | TGTGCCAGCAGCTTAGACCCTAGCGGGAGGGCATCCTACAATGAGCAGTTCTTC
TRBJ1-1 | . | many | TRBV27 | CASRPLRRHEAFF | TGTGCCAGCAGGCCTCTAAGACGGCATGAAGCTTTCTTT
TRBJ1-2 | . | few | TRBV6-5 | CASSYGDRYGYTF | TGTGCCAGCAGTTATGGGGACCGCTATGGCTACACCTTC
TRBJ2-7 | . | many | TRBV20-1 | CSAIPQNRPYEQYF | TGCAGTGCCATACCCCAAAACCGTCCCTACGAGCAGTACTTC
TRBJ2-1 | . | . | TRBV19 | CASSTSSASGHYNEQLF | TGTGCCAGTAGTACCTCTAGCGCCTCGGGACACTACAATGAGCAGTTGTTC
TRBJ1-6 | TRBD1 | few | TRBV28 | CASSLPGQGSPLHF | TGTGCCAGCAGTCTACCGGGACAGGGTTCACCCCTCCACTTT
TRBJ1-2 | TRBD1 | few | TRBV13 | CASSFIRRQTGQGDYGYTF | TGTGCCAGCAGCTTCATTCGGCGACAGACGGGACAGGGGGACTATGGCTACACCTTC
TRBJ1-3 | . | many | TRBV12-3/TRBV12-4 | CASSFPIHSGNTIYF | TGTGCCAGCAGTTTTCCGATCCACTCTGGAAACACCATATATTTT
TRBJ2-7 | TRBD2 | many | TRBV18 | CASSPPAGTRFYEQYF | TGTGCCAGCTCACCACCGGCCGGGACTAGATTCTACGAGCAGTACTTC
TRBJ1-2 | . | many | TRBV5-1 | CASSEGSYGYTF | TGCGCCAGCAGTGAGGGTTCCTATGGCTACACCTTC
TRBJ2-3 | TRBD2 | many | TRBV12-3/TRBV12-4 | CAAMGSGIADTQYF | TGTGCCGCAATGGGTAGCGGGATAGCAGATACGCAGTATTTT
TRBJ2-6 | . | many | TRBV29-1 | CSAASAGANVLTF | TGCAGCGCAGCATCTGCTGGGGCCAACGTCCTGACTTTC
TRBJ2-4 | TRBD1 | many | TRBV4-3 | CASSQGQGEAKNIQYF | TGCGCCAGCAGCCAAGGACAGGGGGAAGCCAAAAACATTCAGTACTTC
TRBJ1-6 | TRBD1 | many | TRBV29-1 | CSVRTGELGYNSPLHF | TGCAGCGTCCGAACAGGGGAGCTTGGATATAATTCACCCCTCCACTTT
TRBJ1-6 | . | many | TRBV20-1 | CSARDGGGRKNSPLHF | TGCAGTGCTAGAGATGGGGGGGGCAGAAAAAATTCACCCCTCCACTTT
TRBJ2-2 | . | few | TRBV10-2 | CASRGRNTGELFF | TGCGCCAGCAGGGGAAGGAACACCGGGGAGCTGTTTTTT
TRBJ2-7 | TRBD1 | many | TRBV15 | CATSRDPTGGFYEQYF | TGTGCCACCAGCAGAGATCCGACAGGGGGCTTCTACGAGCAGTACTTC
TRBJ2-1 | . | many | TRBV29-1 | CSVEGGSMSYNEQFF | TGCAGCGTTGAAGGTGGGTCCATGTCCTACAATGAGCAGTTCTTC
TRBJ2-7 | . | many | TRBV28 | CASSFEGNEQYF | TGTGCCAGCAGTTTTGAGGGAAACGAGCAGTACTTC
TRBJ2-7 | . | many | TRBV29-1 | CSVVGRLPYEQYF | TGCAGCGTTGTGGGACGGTTGCCTTACGAGCAGTACTTC
TRBJ2-3 | . | many | TRBV24-1 | CATSEPGRGTDTQYF | TGTGCCACCAGTGAACCCGGCCGGGGGACAGATACGCAGTATTTT
TRBJ2-1 | . | many | TRBV12-3/TRBV12-4 | CASSFDLGSEQFF | TGTGCCAGCAGTTTTGATCTAGGCAGTGAGCAGTTCTTC
TRBJ2-3 | . | many | TRBV28 | CASSLSPSFSWQGFRTDTQYF | TGTGCCAGCAGTTTATCCCCTTCTTTTTCGTGGCAGGGTTTCCGCACAGATACGCAGTATTTT